Described below is a single TCR beta chain sequence and its context. Its target is unknown. This sample is part of a study of lymphopenia after photon versus proton radiotherapy. General study points: Relative stability marked proton patients; photon patients lost diversity and naive cells. Better survival with proton therapy was suggested as possible, not demonstrated.

The data were produced by immunoSEQ multiplex PCR, yet TCRdb's version contains in-frame clones alone and is incomplete. Here the sample spans 160,000 or so clones, approximately 90% being singletons. This CDR3 contains 13 residues. Deletions cut 6 bases from V and 8 bases from J, with 16 bases between. Looked up from germline, CDR1 is MRHNA and CDR2 is SNTAGT. Sequencing was performed on peripheral blood, taken from a patient treated with photon-based radiotherapy. The gene calls are TRBV6-4 and TRBJ1-2, with a tentative D call TRBD1 (5 bases). This receptor was obtained from a man in his fifties with gastric cancer. The CDR3 here is CASRTDSSEGYTF. CDR3 nucleotides: TGTGCCAGCAGAACCGACAGCTCCGAGGGCTACACCTTC.